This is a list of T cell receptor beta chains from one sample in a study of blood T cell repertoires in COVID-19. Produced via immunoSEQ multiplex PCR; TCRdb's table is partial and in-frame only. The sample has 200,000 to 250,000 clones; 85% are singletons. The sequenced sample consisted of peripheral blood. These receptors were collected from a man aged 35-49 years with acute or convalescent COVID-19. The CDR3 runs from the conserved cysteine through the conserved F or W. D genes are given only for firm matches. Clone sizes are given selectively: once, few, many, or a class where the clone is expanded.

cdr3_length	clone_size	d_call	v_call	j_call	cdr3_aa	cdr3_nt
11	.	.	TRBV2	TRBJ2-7	CASSAGSEQYF	TGTGCCAGCAGTGCAGGATCCGAGCAGTACTTC
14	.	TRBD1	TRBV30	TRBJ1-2	CAWSEGGRGYGYTF	TGTGCCTGGTCAGAAGGGGGCCGGGGCTATGGCTACACCTTC
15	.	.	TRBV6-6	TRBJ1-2	CASSPSGGGLGGYTF	TGTGCCAGCAGTCCCTCGGGCGGGGGCCTAGGGGGCTACACCTTC
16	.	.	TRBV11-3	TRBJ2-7	CASTTSPGITSYEQYF	TGTGCCAGCACCACCTCCCCGGGTATCACCTCCTACGAGCAGTACTTC
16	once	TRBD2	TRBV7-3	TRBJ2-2	CASSLESGGLTGELFF	TGTGCCAGCAGCTTAGAAAGCGGGGGGTTGACCGGGGAGCTGTTTTTT
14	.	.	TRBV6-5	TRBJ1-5	CASSFQGSNQPQHF	TGTGCCAGCAGTTTTCAGGGGTCCAATCAGCCCCAGCATTTT
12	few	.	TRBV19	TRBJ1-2	CASGQTVYGYTF	TGTGCCAGCGGACAGACGGTTTATGGCTACACCTTC
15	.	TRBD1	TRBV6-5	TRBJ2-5	CASSWNRGYQETQYF	TGTGCCAGCAGTTGGAACAGGGGGTACCAAGAGACCCAGTACTTC
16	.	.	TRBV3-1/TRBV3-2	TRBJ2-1	CASSNRLGQGGNEQFF	TGTGCCAGCAGCAACCGCCTAGGACAGGGAGGGAATGAGCAGTTCTTC
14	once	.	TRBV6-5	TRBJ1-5	CATKPQGINQPQHF	TGTGCCACAAAACCGCAGGGGATCAATCAGCCCCAGCATTTT
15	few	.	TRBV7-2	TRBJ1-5	CASSSGGARNQPQHF	TGTGCCAGCAGCTCGGGCGGGGCGCGAAATCAGCCCCAGCATTTT
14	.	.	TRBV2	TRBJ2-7	CASLERESRYEQYF	TGTGCCAGCCTGGAGAGGGAAAGTAGGTACGAGCAGTACTTC
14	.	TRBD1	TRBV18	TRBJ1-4	CASARTGTNEKLFF	TGTGCCAGCGCTCGGACAGGGACTAATGAAAAACTGTTTTTT
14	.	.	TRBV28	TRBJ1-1	CASSFGLRNTEAFF	TGTGCCAGCAGTTTCGGTTTGAGGAACACTGAAGCTTTCTTT
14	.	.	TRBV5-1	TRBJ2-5	CASSLALGGETQYF	TGCGCCAGCAGCTTGGCCCTGGGGGGAGAGACCCAGTACTTC
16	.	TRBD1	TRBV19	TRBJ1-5	CASSDWDRGSGQPQHF	TGTGCCAGTAGTGACTGGGACAGGGGATCTGGTCAGCCCCAGCATTTT
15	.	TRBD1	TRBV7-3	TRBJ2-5	CASSLRDRVGETQYF	TGTGCCAGCAGCTTAAGGGACAGGGTTGGGGAGACCCAGTACTTC
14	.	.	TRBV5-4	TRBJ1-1	CASSLARGITEAFF	TGTGCCAGCAGCTTGGCAAGGGGGATCACTGAAGCTTTCTTT